This T cell receptor (beta chain) was identified during a study of cytomegalovirus exposure and HLA in healthy donors. Remarks on this clone: Its specificity is unknown.

In germline, CDR1 is SGHRS, CDR2 YFSETQ. The V end was cut by 4 bases, the J end by 1 base, with 9 bases between. The CDR3 has 13 residues. The study's findings and limits: HLA allele associations emerged for roughly 16,000 TCR beta sequences in a later analysis, at 0.05 false discovery rate. More clonal expansion characterized HLA-associated TCR beta chains than equally common others in a later analysis.

The primer mix had 60 Vbeta and 13 Jbeta primers. Assay: immunoSEQ multiplex PCR; the TCRdb copy retains only in-frame clones and omits some. Here the sample spans about 63,000 clones, roughly 70% being singletons. The chain uses TRBV5-1 and TRBJ2-7, with a weak D call TRBD1 (5 bases). The sequencing input was PBMCs. This clonotype was obtained from a man aged 45-60 years in good health and CMV-seronegative. CDR3 sequence (DNA): TGCGCCAGCAGCCTACAGGATTCCTACGAGCAGTACTTC. It is translated as CASSLQDSYEQYF.